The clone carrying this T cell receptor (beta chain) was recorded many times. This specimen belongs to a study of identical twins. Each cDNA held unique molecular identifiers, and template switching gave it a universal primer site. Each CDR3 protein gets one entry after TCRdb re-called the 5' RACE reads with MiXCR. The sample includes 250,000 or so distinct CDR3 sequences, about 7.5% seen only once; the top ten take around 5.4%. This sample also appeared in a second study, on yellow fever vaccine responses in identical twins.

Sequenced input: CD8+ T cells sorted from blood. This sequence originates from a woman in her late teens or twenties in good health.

The CDR3 loop reads CSVLTGVSYEQYF. CDR3 sequence (DNA): TGCAGCGTTCTGACAGGAGTTTCCTACGAGCAGTACTTC. The rearrangement uses TRBV29-1 and TRBJ2-7; tentative D call: TRBD1 (6 bases). Germline CDR1 reads SQVTM; CDR2 reads ANQGSEA. Trimming left V 5 bases short and J 1 base short, with 12 bases between. This CDR3 is built from 13 residues.